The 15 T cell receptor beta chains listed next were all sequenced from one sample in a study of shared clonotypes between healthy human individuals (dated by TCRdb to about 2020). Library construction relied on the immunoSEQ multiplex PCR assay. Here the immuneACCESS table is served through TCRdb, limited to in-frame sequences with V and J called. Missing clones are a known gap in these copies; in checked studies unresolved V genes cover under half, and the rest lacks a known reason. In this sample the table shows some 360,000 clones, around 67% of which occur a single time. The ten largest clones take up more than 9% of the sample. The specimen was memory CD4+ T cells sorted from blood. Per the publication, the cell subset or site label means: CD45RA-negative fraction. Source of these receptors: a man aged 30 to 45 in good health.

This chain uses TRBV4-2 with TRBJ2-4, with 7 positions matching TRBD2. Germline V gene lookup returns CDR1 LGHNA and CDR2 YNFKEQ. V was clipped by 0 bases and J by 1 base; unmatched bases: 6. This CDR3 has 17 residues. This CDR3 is CASSQDYGGSAKNIQYF. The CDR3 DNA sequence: TGTGCCAGCAGCCAAGATTATGGCGGGAGTGCCAAAAACATTCAGTACTTC.

This CDR3 is CASSPAWASDTQYF. The CDR3 nucleotides read TGTGCCAGCTCGCCTGCGTGGGCATCAGATACGCAGTATTTT. V is TRBV18 and J is TRBJ2-3; D remains ambiguous. This CDR3 comprises 14 residues. CDR1 KGHSH and CDR2 LQKENI come from the germline V gene. V shed 6 bases and J shed 4 bases, with 14 bases lying between them. The variable domain in full, completed from reference TRBV18 and TRBJ2-3, reads NAGVMQNPRHLVRRRGQEARLRCSPMKGHSHVYWYRQLPEEGLKFMVYLQKENIIDESGMPKERFSAEFPKEGPSILRIQQVVRGDSAAYFCASSPAWASDTQYFGPGTRLTVL.

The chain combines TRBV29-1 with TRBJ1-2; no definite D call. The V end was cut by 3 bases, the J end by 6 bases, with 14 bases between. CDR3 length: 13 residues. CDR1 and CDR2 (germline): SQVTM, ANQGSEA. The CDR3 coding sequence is TGCAGCGTTGAGGGCAGGAGGAGGGATGGCTACACCTTC. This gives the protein CSVEGRRRDGYTF.

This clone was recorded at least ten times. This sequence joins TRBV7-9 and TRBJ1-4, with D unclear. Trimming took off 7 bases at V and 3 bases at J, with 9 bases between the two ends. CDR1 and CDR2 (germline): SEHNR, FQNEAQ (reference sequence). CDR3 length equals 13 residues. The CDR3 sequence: CASMRAPNEKLFF. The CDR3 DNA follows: TGTGCCAGCATGCGGGCCCCTAATGAAAAACTGTTTTTT.

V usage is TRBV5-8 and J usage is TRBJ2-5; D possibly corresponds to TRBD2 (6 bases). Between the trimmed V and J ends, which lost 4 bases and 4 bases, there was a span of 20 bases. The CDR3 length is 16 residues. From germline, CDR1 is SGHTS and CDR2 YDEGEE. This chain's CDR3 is CASSPRGSREVETQYF. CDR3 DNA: TGTGCCAGCAGCCCACGGGGATCCAGGGAGGTAGAGACCCAGTACTTC.

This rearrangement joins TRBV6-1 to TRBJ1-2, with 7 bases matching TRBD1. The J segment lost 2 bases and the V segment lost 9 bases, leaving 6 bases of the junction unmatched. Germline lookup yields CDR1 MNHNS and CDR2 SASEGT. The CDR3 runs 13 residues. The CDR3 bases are TGTGCCAGTAAAAAGGGGGCGAACTATGGCTACACCTTC. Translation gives CASKKGANYGYTF.

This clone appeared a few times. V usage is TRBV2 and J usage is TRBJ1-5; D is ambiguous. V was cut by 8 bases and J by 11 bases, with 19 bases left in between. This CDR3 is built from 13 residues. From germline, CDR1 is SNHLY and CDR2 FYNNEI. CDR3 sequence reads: CASVSFLGHAQHF. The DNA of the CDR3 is TGTGCCAGCGTATCTTTTTTAGGGCACGCCCAGCATTTT. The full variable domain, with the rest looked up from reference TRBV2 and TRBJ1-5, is EPEVTQTPSHQVTQMGQEVILRCVPISNHLYFYWYRQILGQKVEFLVSFYNNEISEKSEIFDDQFSVERPDGSNFTLKIRSTKLEDSAMYFCASVSFLGHAQHFGDGTRLSIL.

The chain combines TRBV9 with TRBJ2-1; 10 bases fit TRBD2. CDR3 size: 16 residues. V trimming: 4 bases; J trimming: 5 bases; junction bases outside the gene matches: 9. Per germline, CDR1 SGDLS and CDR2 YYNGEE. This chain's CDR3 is CASSLLTSGINNEQFF. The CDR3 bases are TGTGCCAGCAGCCTTCTTACTAGCGGGATCAACAATGAGCAGTTCTTC.

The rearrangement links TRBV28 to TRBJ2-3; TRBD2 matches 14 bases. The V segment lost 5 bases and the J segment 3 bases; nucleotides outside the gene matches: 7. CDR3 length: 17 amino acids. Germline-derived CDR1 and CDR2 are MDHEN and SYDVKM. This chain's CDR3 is CASSLPGLAGATDTQYF. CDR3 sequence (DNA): TGTGCCAGCAGTCTCCCGGGACTAGCGGGAGCGACAGATACGCAGTATTTT.

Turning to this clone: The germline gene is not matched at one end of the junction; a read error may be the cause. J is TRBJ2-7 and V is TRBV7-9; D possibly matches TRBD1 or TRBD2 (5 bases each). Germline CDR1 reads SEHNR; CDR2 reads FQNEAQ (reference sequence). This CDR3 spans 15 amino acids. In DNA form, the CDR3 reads TGTGCCAGCAGATTAGGGACGGATAGCTCCTACGAGCAGTACTTC. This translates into CASRLGTDSSYEQYF.

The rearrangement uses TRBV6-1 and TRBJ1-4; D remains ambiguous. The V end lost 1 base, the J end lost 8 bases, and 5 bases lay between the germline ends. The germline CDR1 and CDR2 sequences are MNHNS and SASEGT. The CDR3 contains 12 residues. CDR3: CASSEVREKLFF. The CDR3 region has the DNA TGTGCCAGCAGTGAAGTGAGGGAAAAACTGTTTTTT.

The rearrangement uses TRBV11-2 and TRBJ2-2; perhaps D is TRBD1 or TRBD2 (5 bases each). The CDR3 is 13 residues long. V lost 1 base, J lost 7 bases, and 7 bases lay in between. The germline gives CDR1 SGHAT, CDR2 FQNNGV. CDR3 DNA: TGTGCCAGCAGCTTAGGGGACGGCGGGGAGCTGTTTTTT. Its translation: CASSLGDGGELFF.

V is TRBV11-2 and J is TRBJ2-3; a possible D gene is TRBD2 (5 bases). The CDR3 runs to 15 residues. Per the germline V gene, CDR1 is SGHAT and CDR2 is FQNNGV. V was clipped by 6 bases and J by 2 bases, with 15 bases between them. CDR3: CASRPLASSTDTQYF. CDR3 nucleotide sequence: TGTGCCAGCAGACCATTAGCGTCATCCACAGATACGCAGTATTTT.

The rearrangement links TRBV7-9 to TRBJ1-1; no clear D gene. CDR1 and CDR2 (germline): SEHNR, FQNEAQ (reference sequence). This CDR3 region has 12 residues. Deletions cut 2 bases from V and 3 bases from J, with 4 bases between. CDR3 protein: CASSLFDTEAFF. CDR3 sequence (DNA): TGTGCCAGCAGCTTATTTGACACTGAAGCTTTCTTT.

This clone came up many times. DNA of the CDR3: TGTGCCAGCTCACCACAACCATCGGCCAATGAGCAGTTCTTC. Translating it yields CASSPQPSANEQFF. V and J are TRBV18 and TRBJ2-1; D call uncertain. The V end lost 1 base, the J end lost 6 bases, and 10 bases lay between the germline ends. Germline V gene lookup returns CDR1 KGHSH and CDR2 LQKENI. This CDR3 has 14 residues.